These T cell receptor beta chains were read from a single sample in a study of metastatic and nonmetastatic thyroid tumors. Using MiXCR, TCRdb re-called clones from the PCR reads. The sample has approximately 23,000 clones; 23% are singletons. The sample consisted of blood. These receptor sequences come from a male donor with papillary thyroid cancer or a benign thyroid nodule (not recorded which). Some clones in this sample may be carry-over from other donors' samples. The CDR3 runs from the conserved cysteine through the conserved F or W. Clone size is not always given. Where it is, it says once, few, many or a class for expanded clones.

j_gene	v_gene	abundance	CDR3aa
TRBJ1-4	TRBV4-2	NA	CASSQEGGDSPEKLFF
TRBJ1-1	TRBV20-1	once	CSAPGQGASEAFF
TRBJ2-1	TRBV11-2	NA	CASILVGGLTYNEKFF
TRBJ1-2	TRBV11-2	once	CASSFPPTRGMDYGYTF
TRBJ1-3	TRBV30	few	CAWGQGNTIYF
TRBJ1-2	TRBV6-1	NA	CASSDFGGLNDYGYTF
TRBJ2-7	TRBV11-2	NA	CASSTRTSGGAYEQYF
TRBJ1-5	TRBV20-1	many	CSARGLGEVQPQHF
TRBJ1-5	TRBV28	few	CASSYLWGDTGQPQHF
TRBJ2-4	TRBV7-8	few	CASSRLAAIQYF
TRBJ1-5	TRBV12-3/TRBV12-4	many	CASSPLGDYSNQPQHF
TRBJ1-4	TRBV3-1	NA	CASSPTDMTANPGNEKLFF
TRBJ2-2	TRBV6-4	many	CASSENGGIGGGELFF